This T cell receptor beta chain stems from a study of OX40 agonist ivuxolimab in advanced cancers. About the research overall: Ivuxolimab, which is an agonistic anti-OX40 (CD134) antibody, was administered to the patients.

Clones were sequenced by immunoSEQ multiplex PCR, and TCRdb holds only the in-frame ones, with some missing. The sample includes 15,000 to 20,000 clones, 55% to 80% of them seen just once. Turning to this clone: Its matching antigen is unknown.

Study-level points and caveats: At 0.1 to 3.0 mg/kg, CD4+ and CD8+ blood T cells expanded clonally by week 6.

The ends were cut back, 0 bases at V and 3 bases at J, with 9 bases in the middle. Germline-derived CDR1 and CDR2 are SGHAT and FQNNGV. There are 15 residues in the CDR3. The timepoints at which blood was sampled were baseline, cycle 4 day 1, and cycle 7 day 1. The genes are TRBV11-2 and TRBJ1-3; tentatively, D is TRBD1 (5 bases). The source of this sequence is an adult with an advanced solid tumor such as melanoma, head and neck, liver or kidney cancer. The sequenced sample was CD4+ or CD8+ T cells sorted from blood, obtained in a trial of the OX40 agonist ivuxolimab. CDR3 residues: CASSLDRGLGNTIYF. In nucleotides, the CDR3 is TGTGCCAGCAGCTTAGACCGGGGCCTTGGAAACACCATATATTTT.